The 14 T cell receptor beta chains below all came from one sample that was sequenced in a study of PD-L1 blockade in urothelial cancer. The data were produced by immunoSEQ multiplex PCR, yet TCRdb's version contains in-frame clones alone and is incomplete. The sample shows about 45,000 clones, 83% of them seen only once. As for time point: peripheral blood 6 weeks after treatment start. The source was PBMCs, collected around atezolizumab (anti-PD-L1) treatment. Receptor source: a man in his fifties or sixties with urothelial cancer.

The chain links TRBV18 to TRBJ2-2; no definite D call. The CDR3 loop spans 14 amino acids. Trimming took 3 bases from V and 2 from J, leaving 7 bases between them. In germline, CDR1 is KGHSH, CDR2 LQKENI. The CDR3 spells CASSPEVNTGELFF. The CDR3 bases are TGTGCCAGCTCACCCGAGGTCAACACCGGGGAGCTGTTTTTT.

The chain has TRBV20-1 and TRBJ1-1, with no clear D. This CDR3 has 11 amino acids. Germline values: CDR1 DFQATT, CDR2 SNEGSKA (reference sequence). V shed 5 bases and J shed 5 bases, with 9 bases lying between them. This CDR3 is CSAWKRTEAFF. CDR3 coding DNA: TGCAGTGCTTGGAAGCGGACTGAAGCTTTCTTT.

This clone was counted only a few times. V usage is TRBV14 and J usage is TRBJ1-2, with 9 bases fitting TRBD1. V shed 4 bases and J 2 bases; nucleotides not matched to a gene: 5. This CDR3 has 15 amino acids. From germline, CDR1 is SGHDN and CDR2 FVKESK. Here the CDR3 DNA reads TGTGCCAGCAGCCTACCTGGACAGGGGAACTATGGCTACACCTTC. Translated, it gives CASSLPGQGNYGYTF.

This clone was seen only once. The chain uses TRBV18 and TRBJ1-5; 7 bases map to TRBD1. From germline, CDR1 is KGHSH and CDR2 LQKENI. V gave up 8 bases and J gave up 6 bases; unmatched junction bases: 7. This CDR3 contains 13 residues. The CDR3 region is CASKEGAGQPQHF. CDR3 DNA sequence: TGTGCCAGCAAAGAGGGGGCGGGTCAGCCCCAGCATTTT.

V and J are TRBV2 and TRBJ1-2, with 11 positions matching TRBD1. The CDR3 is made up of 14 amino acids. Trimming removed 6 bases from V and 4 bases from J; junction bases left unmatched: 4. Germline V gives CDR1 SNHLY, CDR2 FYNNEI. The CDR3 nucleotides are TGTGCCAGCAGCGGGACAGGGGGACCCTATGGCTACACCTTC. Its protein product is CASSGTGGPYGYTF.

The chain uses TRBV21-1 and TRBJ2-7; TRBD1 is the table's D call, not checked against the DNA. TRBV21-1 is annotated as a pseudogene. There are 16 residues in the CDR3. The CDR3 bases are TGTGCCAGCACCTCCTACAGGGGGGGGGTCTCCTACGAGCAGTACTTC. It specifies CASTSYRGGVSYEQYF.

V gene TRBV9 combines with J gene TRBJ1-1, with D tentatively TRBD1 (5 bases). CDR1 and CDR2 from the germline V gene are SGDLS and YYNGEE. The CDR3 totals 14 residues. The ends were cut back, 0 bases at V and 1 base at J, with 7 bases in the middle. CDR3 sequence (DNA): TGTGCCAGCAGCGTAGGCGGACAGAACACTGAAGCTTTCTTT. The encoded protein is CASSVGGQNTEAFF. Full variable domain (outside the CDR3, taken from reference TRBV9 and TRBJ1-1): DSGVTQTPKHLITATGQRVTLRCSPRSGDLSVYWYQQSLDQGLQFLIQYYNGEERAKGNILERFSAQQFPDLHSELNLSSLELGDSALYFCASSVGGQNTEAFFGQGTRLTVV.

A word on this clone: A clone one base away is much larger, so this may be a read error. The chain has TRBV6-6 and TRBJ2-7, with TRBD1 identical over 7 bases. Per germline, CDR1 MNHNY and CDR2 SVGAGI (reference sequence). The CDR3 extends over 14 amino acids. V trimming: 5 bases; J trimming: 0 bases; junction bases outside the gene matches: 4. CDR3 sequence: CASSQGDSSYEQYF. The CDR3 nucleotides are TGTGCCAGCAGTCAAGGGGACAGCTCCTACGAGCAGTACTTC.

V usage is TRBV18 and J usage is TRBJ1-2; unclear D gene. Trimming took off 0 bases at V and 2 bases at J, with 7 bases between the two ends. The CDR3 is 14 amino acids. Germline loops: CDR1 KGHSH, CDR2 LQKENI. The CDR3 region is CASSPPSVNYGYTF. CDR3 nucleotide sequence: TGTGCCAGCTCACCACCGTCGGTGAACTATGGCTACACCTTC.

This chain connects TRBV11-2 to TRBJ2-1, with 8 bases aligning to TRBD1. The germline CDR1 and CDR2 sequences are SGHAT and FQNNGV. V gave up 6 bases and J gave up 1 base; unmatched junction bases: 8. The CDR3 loop spans 16 amino acids. The CDR3: CASSPLGQASYNEQFF. In nucleotides, the CDR3 is TGTGCCAGCAGTCCTCTGGGACAGGCATCCTACAATGAGCAGTTCTTC.

This clone was recorded a few times. The chain recombines TRBV5-1 with TRBJ2-7; TRBD1 aligns across 9 bases. V was clipped by 1 base and J by 3 bases; unmatched bases: 2. This CDR3 is built from 14 residues. Germline values: CDR1 SGHRS, CDR2 YFSETQ. The DNA for the CDR3 is TGCGCCAGCAGCTTGACAGGGGGCATCTACGAGCAGTACTTC. It translates to CASSLTGGIYEQYF.

This rearrangement joins TRBV5-5 to TRBJ2-5; 14 nucleotides agree with TRBD2. CDR1 is SGHKS, CDR2 YYEKEE, per germline (reference sequence). The V segment lost 0 bases and the J segment 0 bases; nucleotides outside the gene matches: 4. CDR3 length: 18 amino acids. This CDR3 is CASSLAGLAGVDQETQYF. The CDR3 region has the DNA TGTGCCAGCAGCTTGGCGGGACTAGCGGGGGTGGACCAAGAGACCCAGTACTTC. The full variable domain, its missing parts supplied by reference TRBV5-5 and TRBJ2-5, is DAGVTQSPTHLIKTRGQQVTLRCSPISGHKSVSWYQQVLGQGPQFIFQYYEKEERGRGNFPDRFSARQFPNYSSELNVNALLLGDSALYLCASSLAGLAGVDQETQYFGPGTRLLVL.

The chain is built from TRBV5-1 and TRBJ1-1; D remains unclear. Trimming stripped 1 base from V and 1 base from J, with 14 bases between. The CDR3 has 16 amino acids. The germline gives CDR1 SGHRS, CDR2 YFSETQ. The CDR3 protein is CASSLNVGRQNTEAFF. The CDR3 region has the DNA TGCGCCAGCAGCTTGAATGTGGGCAGACAGAACACTGAAGCTTTCTTT.

V is TRBV19 and J is TRBJ1-1; 7 nucleotides align to TRBD1. V was clipped by 6 bases and J by 5 bases; unmatched bases: 6. The germline V gene encodes CDR1 LNHDA and CDR2 SQIVND (reference sequence). CDR3 length: 13 amino acids. The chain's CDR3 is CASSTGVGTEAFF. The CDR3 bases are TGTGCCAGTAGCACAGGGGTTGGAACTGAAGCTTTCTTT.